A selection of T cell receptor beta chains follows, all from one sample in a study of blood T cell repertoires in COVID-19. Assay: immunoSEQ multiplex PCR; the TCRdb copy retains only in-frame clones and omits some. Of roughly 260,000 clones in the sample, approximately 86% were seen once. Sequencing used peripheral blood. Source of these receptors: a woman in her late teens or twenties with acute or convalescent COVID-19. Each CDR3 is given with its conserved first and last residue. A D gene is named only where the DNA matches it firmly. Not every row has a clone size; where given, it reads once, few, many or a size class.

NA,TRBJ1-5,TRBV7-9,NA,CASSPPNQPQHF,TGTGCCAGCAGCCCCCCAAATCAGCCCCAGCATTTT
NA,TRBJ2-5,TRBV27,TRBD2,CASSFGGDQETQYF,TGTGCCAGCAGTTTCGGGGGGGATCAAGAGACCCAGTACTTC
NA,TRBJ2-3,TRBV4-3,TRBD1,CASSQEWGGTGRTDTQYF,TGCGCCAGCAGCCAAGAATGGGGGGGGACAGGGCGCACAGATACGCAGTATTTT
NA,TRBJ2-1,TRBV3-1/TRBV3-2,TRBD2,CASSGTSGRGSSYNEQFF,TGTGCCAGCAGCGGGACTAGCGGGAGGGGAAGCTCCTACAATGAGCAGTTCTTC
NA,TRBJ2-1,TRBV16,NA,CASSTNEQFF,TGTGCCAGCAGCACAAATGAGCAGTTCTTC
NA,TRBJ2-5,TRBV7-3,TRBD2,CASSLTGVAGAQETQYF,TGTGCCAGCAGCTTAACGGGGGTAGCGGGGGCCCAAGAGACCCAGTACTTC
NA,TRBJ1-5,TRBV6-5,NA,CASIHRGNQPQHF,TGTGCCAGCATACACAGAGGCAATCAGCCCCAGCATTTT
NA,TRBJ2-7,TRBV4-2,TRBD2,CASSQGTNYEQYF,TGTGCCAGCAGCCAGGGGACTAACTACGAGCAGTACTTC
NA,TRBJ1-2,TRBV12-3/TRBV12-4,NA,CASSVTVAGYTF,TGTGCCAGCAGTGTCACAGTGGCTGGCTACACCTTC
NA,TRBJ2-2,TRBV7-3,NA,CASSFFGGGTGELFF,TGTGCCAGCAGCTTTTTCGGGGGAGGCACCGGGGAGCTGTTTTTT
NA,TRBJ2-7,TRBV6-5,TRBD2,CASSGLSGGHEQYF,TGTGCCAGCAGCGGACTGTCGGGAGGCCACGAGCAGTACTTC
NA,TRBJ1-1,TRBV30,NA,CAWTPGYTAPTEAFF,TGTGCCTGGACCCCAGGGTATACAGCCCCCACTGAAGCTTTCTTT
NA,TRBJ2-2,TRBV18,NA,CASSPAGGNTGELFF,TGTGCCAGCTCACCCGCCGGGGGGAACACCGGGGAGCTGTTTTTT
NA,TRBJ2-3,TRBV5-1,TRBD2,CASSWGGAGGRKWRDTQYF,TGCGCCAGCAGCTGGGGCGGCGCGGGAGGGAGGAAGTGGCGGGATACGCAGTATTTT
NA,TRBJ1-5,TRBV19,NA,CASSILIVPSNQPQHF,TGTGCCAGTAGTATTTTAATAGTTCCTAGCAATCAGCCCCAGCATTTT
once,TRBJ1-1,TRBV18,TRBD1,CASSPQTMTGAKMNTEAFF,TGTGCCAGCTCACCGCAAACTATGACAGGGGCTAAGATGAACACTGAAGCTTTCTTT
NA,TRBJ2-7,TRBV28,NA,CASRGPGLTSEQYF,TGTGCCAGCAGGGGGCCGGGACTCACTAGCGAGCAGTACTTC
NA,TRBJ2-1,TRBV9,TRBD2,CASSVGLAGYSGHNEQFF,TGTGCCAGCAGCGTAGGTCTAGCGGGCTACTCCGGCCACAATGAGCAGTTCTTC
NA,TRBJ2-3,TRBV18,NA,CATRGTDTQYF,TGTGCCACCCGGGGCACAGATACGCAGTATTTT
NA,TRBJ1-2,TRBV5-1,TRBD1,CASSLDRAYGYTF,TGCGCCAGCAGCCTAGACAGGGCCTATGGCTACACCTTC
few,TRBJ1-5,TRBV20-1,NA,CSVQGNQPQHF,TGCAGTGTGCAGGGGAATCAGCCCCAGCATTTT
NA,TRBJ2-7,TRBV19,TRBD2,CASSISLAGGYEQYF,TGTGCCAGTAGTATCTCCCTAGCGGGAGGCTACGAGCAGTACTTC
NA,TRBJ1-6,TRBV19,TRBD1,CASRRGQSSNSPLHF,TGTGCCAGTAGAAGGGGACAGAGTTCGAATTCACCCCTCCACTTT
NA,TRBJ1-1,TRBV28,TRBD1,CASLSNRGEAFF,TGTGCCAGTCTCTCAAACAGGGGTGAAGCTTTCTTT
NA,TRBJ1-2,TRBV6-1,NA,CASSETMGGANYGYTF,TGTGCCAGCAGTGAAACGATGGGGGGGGCTAACTATGGCTACACCTTC
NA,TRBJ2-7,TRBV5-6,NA,CASSLTSPYEQYF,TGTGCCAGCAGCTTGACGAGTCCCTACGAGCAGTACTTC
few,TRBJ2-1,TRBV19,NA,CASTPFAGAYNEQFF,TGTGCCAGTACCCCGTTTGCGGGTGCCTACAATGAGCAGTTCTTC
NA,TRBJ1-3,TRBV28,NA,CASSFGGSGNTIYF,TGTGCCAGCAGTTTCGGCGGCTCTGGAAACACCATATATTTT
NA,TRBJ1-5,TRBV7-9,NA,CASSSSKTTRQPQHF,TGTGCCAGCAGCTCCTCGAAAACAACCAGGCAGCCCCAGCATTTT
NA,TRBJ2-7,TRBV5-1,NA,CASSLSTQISYEQYF,TGCGCCAGCAGCTTGTCGACACAAATCTCCTACGAGCAGTACTTC
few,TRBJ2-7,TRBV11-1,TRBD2,CASSFSGGPYEQYF,TGTGCCAGCAGCTTCAGCGGGGGCCCCTACGAGCAGTACTTC
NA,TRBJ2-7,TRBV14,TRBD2,CASSQDLGLAGAGEQYF,TGTGCCAGCAGCCAAGATCTCGGTCTAGCGGGAGCCGGGGAGCAGTACTTC
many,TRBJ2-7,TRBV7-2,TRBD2,CASSLGPGLAATYEQYF,TGTGCCAGCAGCTTAGGACCGGGACTAGCGGCCACCTACGAGCAGTACTTC
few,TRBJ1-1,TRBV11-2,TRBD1,CASSPTTGGTEAFF,TGTGCCAGCAGCCCAACGACAGGGGGCACTGAAGCTTTCTTT
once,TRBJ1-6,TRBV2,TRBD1,CASSEGQGARSLHF,TGTGCCAGCAGTGAAGGGCAGGGGGCTAGATCCCTCCACTTT
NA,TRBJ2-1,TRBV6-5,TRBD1,CASSFDRQGAWNEQFF,TGTGCCAGCAGTTTCGACCGACAGGGGGCTTGGAATGAGCAGTTCTTC
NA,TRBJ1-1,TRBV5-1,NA,CASSTSGVRRTEAFF,TGCGCCAGCAGCACATCAGGGGTAAGGCGCACTGAAGCTTTCTTT
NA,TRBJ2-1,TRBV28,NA,CASKGGPWVYEQFF,TGTGCCAGCAAGGGCGGGCCTTGGGTCTATGAGCAGTTCTTC
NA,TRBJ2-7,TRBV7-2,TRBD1,CASSFLGQGYEQYF,TGTGCCAGCAGCTTCCTAGGACAGGGCTACGAGCAGTACTTC
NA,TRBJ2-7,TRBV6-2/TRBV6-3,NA,CASSYLEVGYEQYF,TGTGCCAGCAGTTACCTAGAAGTGGGCTACGAGCAGTACTTC
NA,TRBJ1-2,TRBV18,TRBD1,CASSEGQGRDSYGYTF,TGTGCCAGCTCGGAAGGACAGGGGCGCGATTCCTATGGCTACACCTTC
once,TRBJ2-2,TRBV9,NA,CASSFRVTGELFF,TGTGCCAGCAGCTTCAGGGTGACCGGGGAGCTGTTTTTT
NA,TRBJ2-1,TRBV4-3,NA,CASSQVRVLAVSGSGEQFF,TGCGCCAGCAGCCAAGTCCGTGTATTGGCGGTAAGCGGCTCCGGTGAGCAGTTCTTC
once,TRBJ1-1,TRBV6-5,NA,CASSYSFQNTEAFF,TGTGCCAGCAGTTACTCGTTCCAGAACACTGAAGCTTTCTTT
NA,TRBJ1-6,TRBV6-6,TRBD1,CASSYSGQGFSPLHF,TGTGCCAGCAGTTATTCGGGACAGGGATTCTCACCCCTCCACTTT
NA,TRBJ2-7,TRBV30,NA,CAWSSQPAYEQYF,TGTGCCTGGAGTTCACAGCCCGCCTACGAGCAGTACTTC
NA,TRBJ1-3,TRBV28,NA,CASLSSGNTIYF,TGTGCCAGCCTGAGCTCTGGAAACACCATATATTTT
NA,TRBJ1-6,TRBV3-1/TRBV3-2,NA,CASSPRGTIANSPLHF,TGTGCCAGCAGTCCCCGGGGGACCATAGCCAATTCACCCCTCCACTTT
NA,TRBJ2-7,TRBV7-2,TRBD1,CASSLTGQGAYEQYF,TGTGCCAGCAGCTTAACCGGACAGGGGGCTTACGAGCAGTACTTC
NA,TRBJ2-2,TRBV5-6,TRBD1,CASSFGTGGRVRTGELFF,TGTGCCAGCAGCTTCGGGACAGGGGGCAGGGTTAGGACCGGGGAGCTGTTTTTT
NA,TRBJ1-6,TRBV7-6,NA,CASSRHLTGTDYNSPLHF,TGTGCCAGCAGCCGACACCTCACCGGGACTGATTATAATTCACCCCTCCACTTT